Listed below are T cell receptor beta chains from one sample, sequenced in a study of T-cell memory formation after mild COVID-19. In TCRdb, the 5' RACE reads were re-called with MiXCR into one record per CDR3 protein. The top ten hold 22% of the sample, which has roughly 280,000 distinct CDR3 sequences, 15% to 20% seen once. Sequenced sample: PBMCs or a T cell subset sorted from them (not recorded which). Source of these receptors: a man between 18 and 29 years old who had mild COVID-19 (a few samples of this study predate the infection). Cell type and time point are not known. Both conserved end residues are part of each CDR3. The D gene is left open where the match is weak.

D gene: .; J gene: TRBJ1-1; CDR3 length: 14; V gene: TRBV18; CDR3 protein: CASSPGSGGTEAFF
D gene: .; J gene: TRBJ2-1; CDR3 length: 15; V gene: TRBV12-3/TRBV12-4; CDR3 protein: CASIPGLASYNEQFF
D gene: .; J gene: TRBJ1-1; CDR3 length: 12; V gene: TRBV7-2; CDR3 protein: CASREWGTEAFF
D gene: .; J gene: TRBJ2-7; CDR3 length: 13; V gene: TRBV27; CDR3 protein: CASSFGGNYEQYF
D gene: .; J gene: TRBJ2-2; CDR3 length: 14; V gene: TRBV7-3; CDR3 protein: CASSPEGSTGELFF
D gene: TRBD1; J gene: TRBJ1-2; CDR3 length: 14; V gene: TRBV29-1; CDR3 protein: CSVPRQGLDYGYTF
D gene: .; J gene: TRBJ1-2; CDR3 length: 15; V gene: TRBV7-8; CDR3 protein: CASSLVVGVGYGYTF
D gene: TRBD1; J gene: TRBJ2-4; CDR3 length: 13; V gene: TRBV14; CDR3 protein: CASSQGQGTLGYF
D gene: TRBD2; J gene: TRBJ2-5; CDR3 length: 16; V gene: TRBV18; CDR3 protein: CASSPGLAGNQETQYF
D gene: .; J gene: TRBJ2-5; CDR3 length: 13; V gene: TRBV5-1; CDR3 protein: CASSYGVQETQYF
D gene: .; J gene: TRBJ1-6; CDR3 length: 15; V gene: TRBV24-1; CDR3 protein: CATSEGKHWESPLHF
D gene: TRBD1; J gene: TRBJ2-7; CDR3 length: 13; V gene: TRBV4-3; CDR3 protein: CASSLDRAGEQYF
D gene: .; J gene: TRBJ2-5; CDR3 length: 14; V gene: TRBV5-1; CDR3 protein: CASSISRAEETQYF
D gene: .; J gene: TRBJ2-1; CDR3 length: 12; V gene: TRBV4-2; CDR3 protein: CASSQDRQEQFF
D gene: TRBD1; J gene: TRBJ1-6; CDR3 length: 17; V gene: TRBV10-3; CDR3 protein: CAISPDAGGQINSPLHF
D gene: TRBD1; J gene: TRBJ1-4; CDR3 length: 13; V gene: TRBV29-1; CDR3 protein: CSVVIQGAEKLFF
D gene: .; J gene: TRBJ2-5; CDR3 length: 15; V gene: TRBV12-3/TRBV12-4; CDR3 protein: CASTLGAGRGETQYF
D gene: .; J gene: TRBJ2-2; CDR3 length: 13; V gene: TRBV7-6; CDR3 protein: CASRSSRTGELFF
D gene: .; J gene: TRBJ2-5; CDR3 length: 18; V gene: TRBV3-1; CDR3 protein: CASSQVRGNSTFQETQYF
D gene: .; J gene: TRBJ2-1; CDR3 length: 15; V gene: TRBV11-1; CDR3 protein: CASSLVRAAVQEQFF
D gene: TRBD1; J gene: TRBJ2-3; CDR3 length: 16; V gene: TRBV12-5; CDR3 protein: CASGLVGQGPTDTQYF
D gene: .; J gene: TRBJ1-4; CDR3 length: 14; V gene: TRBV7-2; CDR3 protein: CASSITGLNEKLFF
D gene: TRBD1; J gene: TRBJ2-3; CDR3 length: 14; V gene: TRBV4-2; CDR3 protein: CASSRTGATDTQYF
D gene: .; J gene: TRBJ2-2; CDR3 length: 14; V gene: TRBV12-3/TRBV12-4; CDR3 protein: CASSSNRGGGELFF
D gene: .; J gene: TRBJ1-6; CDR3 length: 13; V gene: TRBV20-1; CDR3 protein: CSAQGPGTSPLHF
D gene: .; J gene: TRBJ1-1; CDR3 length: 14; V gene: TRBV29-1; CDR3 protein: CSAERMAANTEAFF
D gene: TRBD1; J gene: TRBJ2-5; CDR3 length: 14; V gene: TRBV6-5; CDR3 protein: CASRLQGGSETQYF
D gene: .; J gene: TRBJ2-3; CDR3 length: 14; V gene: TRBV2; CDR3 protein: CASSENPGTDTQYF
D gene: .; J gene: TRBJ2-7; CDR3 length: 13; V gene: TRBV5-6; CDR3 protein: CASSFRGTYEQYF
D gene: TRBD2; J gene: TRBJ2-3; CDR3 length: 17; V gene: TRBV12-3/TRBV12-4; CDR3 protein: CASSPHQRGSLTDTQYF
D gene: .; J gene: TRBJ2-1; CDR3 length: 13; V gene: TRBV12-3/TRBV12-4; CDR3 protein: CASSWTTGNEQFF
D gene: .; J gene: TRBJ2-1; CDR3 length: 14; V gene: TRBV20-1; CDR3 protein: CSASPASPYNEQFF
D gene: .; J gene: TRBJ2-7; CDR3 length: 13; V gene: TRBV29-1; CDR3 protein: CSVELGGAYEQYF
D gene: .; J gene: TRBJ2-1; CDR3 length: 16; V gene: TRBV5-1; CDR3 protein: CASRVSPGDALNEQFF
D gene: .; J gene: TRBJ2-7; CDR3 length: 14; V gene: TRBV11-2; CDR3 protein: CASRVGGGQYEQYF
D gene: TRBD2; J gene: TRBJ2-1; CDR3 length: 15; V gene: TRBV9; CDR3 protein: CASSVGLAGGQEQFF
D gene: TRBD1; J gene: TRBJ2-5; CDR3 length: 16; V gene: TRBV9; CDR3 protein: CASSHLGGRNRETQYF
D gene: .; J gene: TRBJ2-2; CDR3 length: 18; V gene: TRBV21-1; CDR3 protein: CASSERAGDHTNTGELFF
D gene: .; J gene: TRBJ2-5; CDR3 length: 15; V gene: TRBV30; CDR3 protein: CAWSEGAQTGETQYF
D gene: .; J gene: TRBJ1-1; CDR3 length: 15; V gene: TRBV7-3; CDR3 protein: CASSPDGKVGRRAFF
D gene: .; J gene: TRBJ2-2; CDR3 length: 12; V gene: TRBV7-3; CDR3 protein: CASSQFTGELFF
D gene: .; J gene: TRBJ2-7; CDR3 length: 16; V gene: TRBV27; CDR3 protein: CASSRNRASKSYEQYF
D gene: .; J gene: TRBJ1-1; CDR3 length: 15; V gene: TRBV4-3; CDR3 protein: CASSQERGGRRRAFF
D gene: TRBD1; J gene: TRBJ2-3; CDR3 length: 14; V gene: TRBV2; CDR3 protein: CASTGRQGSDTQYF
D gene: .; J gene: TRBJ1-1; CDR3 length: 14; V gene: TRBV7-9; CDR3 protein: CASSLALFVYEAFF
D gene: .; J gene: TRBJ1-5; CDR3 length: 14; V gene: TRBV20-1; CDR3 protein: CSARWGVGNQPQHF
D gene: TRBD1; J gene: TRBJ2-5; CDR3 length: 19; V gene: TRBV11-1; CDR3 protein: CASSPLAPGTGRTQETQYF
D gene: .; J gene: TRBJ1-1; CDR3 length: 15; V gene: TRBV7-9; CDR3 protein: CASSPPRREGIGAFF
D gene: .; J gene: TRBJ1-2; CDR3 length: 13; V gene: TRBV27; CDR3 protein: CASSFYLGRTPLF
D gene: .; J gene: TRBJ2-5; CDR3 length: 16; V gene: TRBV7-6; CDR3 protein: CASSLGGTTARETQYF
D gene: .; J gene: TRBJ2-3; CDR3 length: 16; V gene: TRBV6-5; CDR3 protein: CASSYADSGLADTQYF
D gene: TRBD2; J gene: TRBJ2-1; CDR3 length: 14; V gene: TRBV12-3/TRBV12-4; CDR3 protein: CASSSRGGYNEQFF
D gene: .; J gene: TRBJ2-5; CDR3 length: 15; V gene: TRBV11-2; CDR3 protein: CASSLDGSPIETQYF
D gene: .; J gene: TRBJ2-5; CDR3 length: 14; V gene: TRBV6-5; CDR3 protein: CASSFSGAQETQYF
D gene: .; J gene: TRBJ1-1; CDR3 length: 12; V gene: TRBV28; CDR3 protein: CASSLRGSGAFF
D gene: .; J gene: TRBJ2-7; CDR3 length: 13; V gene: TRBV20-1; CDR3 protein: CSARSQIGYEQYF
D gene: TRBD1; J gene: TRBJ2-7; CDR3 length: 14; V gene: TRBV4-1; CDR3 protein: CATSGGDRAPEQYF
D gene: TRBD2; J gene: TRBJ2-1; CDR3 length: 14; V gene: TRBV20-1; CDR3 protein: CSARWTSGGYEQFF
D gene: .; J gene: TRBJ1-4; CDR3 length: 14; V gene: TRBV4-1; CDR3 protein: CASSQLRQSEKLFF
D gene: .; J gene: TRBJ2-3; CDR3 length: 14; V gene: TRBV6-2/TRBV6-3; CDR3 protein: CASRRPWGTDTQYF